This paragraph covers one TCR beta chain sequence. In Susac syndrome patients, recently defined diagnostic criteria for definite or probable disease were met. In contrast to the negatively isolated CD8+ and CD4+ T cells, TEMRA cells were FACS-enriched. This record comes from a study of CD8 T cells in Susac syndrome. Study in general: Roughly eight of the sequenced Susac syndrome patients were in remission, and about six had active disease.

The RNA, about 0.45 to 1 ug, was put through reverse transcription using random hexamers. The amplification used immunoSEQ multiplex PCR on TCR beta CDR3; it spanned 54 Vbeta and 13 Jbeta. TCRdb passed the immunoSEQ multiplex PCR reads through MiXCR, listing each CDR3 protein once. The sample has about 140,000 distinct CDR3 sequences; around 93% are singletons. J gave up 1 base and V 9 bases, and 11 bases lay outside the gene matches. The CDR3 has 15 residues. Germline assignment: CDR1 SNHLY and CDR2 FYNNEI. The rearrangement joins TRBV2 to TRBJ2-7; 8 nucleotides agree with TRBD1. This clonotype was sampled from a human donor with Susac syndrome. The material sequenced was CD4+ T cells from PBMCs. The chain's CDR3 is CASGTGTGDSYEQYF. The CDR3 DNA follows: TGTGCCAGTGGTACCGGGACAGGAGATTCCTACGAGCAGTACTTC.